This passage covers 23 T cell receptor beta chains from one sample sequenced in a study of breast tumors, draining lymph nodes, adjacent tissues. TCRdb redid the calling of the multiplex PCR reads with MiXCR, one entry per CDR3 protein. The profile covers under 150,000 distinct CDR3 sequences, with approximately 20% appearing a single time and 3% to 4% taken by the ten largest. Breast cancer patients provided tissue from their axillary draining lymph nodes. Sequencing was performed on axillary lymph node tissue. These receptors came from a female donor with breast cancer. Some clones in this sample may be carry-over from other donors' samples.

The table lists this clonotype with a few counts. The chain is built from TRBV27 and TRBJ1-5; TRBD1 is a possible D gene (6 bases). The CDR3 has 20 amino acids. Per germline, CDR1 MNHEY and CDR2 SMNVEV (reference sequence). V gave up 6 bases and J gave up 3 bases, with 30 bases separating them. CDR3 residues: CASSKAGDGHDPGVNQPQHF. In DNA, the CDR3 is TGTGCCAGCAGCAAAGCAGGGGACGGCCACGATCCCGGGGTCAATCAGCCCCAGCATTTT.

This clonotype was seen at least ten times. The chain has TRBV6-5 and TRBJ2-3; TRBD1 or TRBD2 may be the D gene (6 bases each). CDR1 MNHEY and CDR2 SVGAGI come from the germline V gene. The length of the CDR3 is 15 residues. V was trimmed by 6 bases and J by 4 bases, leaving 17 bases between them. CDR3: CASSPGQRAPDTQYF. The CDR3 DNA sequence: TGTGCCAGCAGCCCAGGACAGCGGGCCCCAGATACGCAGTATTTT.

Concerning this clonotype itself: In this CDR3 the conserved last residue, phenylalanine or tryptophan, is missing, so a read error is likely. In DNA form, the CDR3 reads TGTGCCAGCAGCCCGAGGGAGAGCGGGAGACGGGATACGCAGTATCTT. Translated: CASSPRESGRRDTQYL. This rearrangement joins TRBV3-1 to TRBJ2-3; 8 bases align to TRBD2. V lost 4 bases, J lost 6 bases, and 12 bases stayed unmatched. Germline lookup yields CDR1 LGHDT and CDR2 YNNKEL (reference sequence). The CDR3 is 16 residues long.

This clonotype occurred once. This sequence joins TRBV30 and TRBJ2-1, with unresolved D. The CDR3 extends over 15 amino acids. With 5 bases removed from V and 3 bases from J, the gap between germline ends came to 17 bases. Germline lookup yields CDR1 GTSNPN and CDR2 SVGIG (reference sequence). The CDR3 nucleotides are TGTGCCTGGTATGGACCTAGTACTTTCTACAATGAGCAGTTCTTC. This gives the protein CAWYGPSTFYNEQFF. Full variable domain (remainder filled in from reference TRBV30 and TRBJ2-1): SQTIHQWPATLVQPVGSPLSLECTVEGTSNPNLYWYRQAAGRGLQLLFYSVGIGQISSEVPQNLSASRPQDRQFILSSKKLLLSDSGFYLCAWYGPSTFYNEQFFGPGTRLTVL.

This clonotype was seen a handful of times. V and J are TRBV18 and TRBJ1-5; no clear D gene. The germline V and J ends were trimmed by 2 bases and 7 bases, with 9 bases remaining between them. The CDR3 runs 13 residues. Germline-derived CDR1 and CDR2 are KGHSH and LQKENI. The CDR3 DNA sequence: TGTGCCAGCTCACCAGGCAGTAGGCAGCCCCAGCATTTT. Translation gives CASSPGSRQPQHF. The full variable domain, its missing parts supplied by reference TRBV18 and TRBJ1-5, is NAGVMQNPRHLVRRRGQEARLRCSPMKGHSHVYWYRQLPEEGLKFMVYLQKENIIDESGMPKERFSAEFPKEGPSILRIQQVVRGDSAAYFCASSPGSRQPQHFGDGTRLSIL.

This clonotype was seen repeatedly, ten times or more. This sequence joins TRBV7-2 and TRBJ2-3; tentatively, D is TRBD1 (5 bases). Germline CDR1 and CDR2: SGHTA and FQGNSA. The CDR3 spans 15 residues. Between the trimmed V and J ends, which lost 1 base and 0 bases, there was a span of 8 bases. The CDR3 DNA follows: TGTGCCAGCAGCTTAGAACAGGCTAGCACAGATACGCAGTATTTT. As protein: CASSLEQASTDTQYF.

This clonotype was recorded a few times. This clone may be a read error of a much larger clone one base away. This chain joins TRBV7-2 and TRBJ2-3; possibly TRBD1 or TRBD2 for D (6 bases each). The V gene lost 3 bases and the J gene lost 4 bases, with 17 bases spanning the gap. CDR3 length: 16 residues. The germline V gene has CDR1 SGHTA and CDR2 FQGNSA. This chain's CDR3 is CASSFSGAHGADTQYF. CDR3 DNA sequence: TGTGCCAGCAGCTTCTCGGGGGCGCATGGCGCAGATACGCAGTATTTT.

This clonotype was observed at least ten times. The rearrangement joins TRBV7-3 to TRBJ1-2; TRBD1 is a possible D gene (5 bases). The germline V and J ends were trimmed by 3 bases and 14 bases, with 19 bases remaining between them. Looked up from germline, CDR1 is SGHTA and CDR2 is FQGTGA. The CDR3 sequence is 13 residues long. CDR3 residues: CASSFRDAERQTF. CDR3 sequence (DNA): TGTGCCAGCAGCTTTCGGGACGCCGAACGGCAAACCTTC.

The table lists this clonotype with many counts. The J gene is TRBJ2-7, the V gene TRBV5-1, with 8 bases aligning to TRBD1. V shed 3 bases and J 1 base; nucleotides not matched to a gene: 9. The CDR3 loop spans 16 amino acids. Germline CDR1 SGHRS, CDR2 YFSETQ. CDR3 DNA sequence: TGCGCCAGCAGCTCGCCACTCGGACAGGGATCCTACGAGCAGTACTTC. Its translation is CASSSPLGQGSYEQYF.

This clonotype was detected ten times or more. The chain has TRBV19 and TRBJ2-2, with TRBD2 matching 7 bases. Looked up from germline, CDR1 is LNHDA and CDR2 is SQIVND (reference sequence). After removal of 3 bases from V and 6 bases from J, the junction contained 10 bases not matched to a gene. This CDR3 region has 16 residues. The CDR3 protein is CASSIGSGTIPGELFF. The CDR3 bases are TGTGCCAGTAGTATTGGATCGGGGACTATCCCCGGGGAGCTGTTTTTT.

In its sample, this clonotype was seen many times. CDR3 sequence: CSARRGEQFF. The CDR3 DNA is TGCAGTGCTAGACGGGGAGAGCAGTTCTTC. The chain combines TRBV20-1 with TRBJ2-1, with D maybe TRBD2 (5 bases). Between the trimmed V and J ends, which lost 2 bases and 10 bases, there was a span of 6 bases. Germline lookup yields CDR1 DFQATT and CDR2 SNEGSKA (reference sequence). The CDR3 runs 10 residues.

The CDR3 protein is CASTPGIYGYTF. The CDR3 DNA reads as TGTGCCAGCACCCCGGGGATCTATGGCTACACCTTC. The chain joins TRBV28 to TRBJ1-2; D is unresolved. CDR1 and CDR2 from the germline V gene are MDHEN and SYDVKM. CDR3 length equals 12 residues. Trimming stripped 7 bases from V and 4 bases from J, with 10 bases between.

Ten or more counts support this clonotype. The CDR3 sequence: CASSEAGGPEQYF. CDR3 nucleotide sequence: TGTGCCAGCAGTGAAGCGGGAGGACCCGAGCAGTACTTC. J is TRBJ2-7 and V is TRBV2, with D perhaps matching TRBD2 (6 bases). CDR1 is SNHLY, CDR2 FYNNEI, per germline. V shed 0 bases and J shed 6 bases, with 9 bases lying between them. This CDR3 region has 13 residues.

This clonotype was seen repeatedly, ten times or more. The chain links TRBV7-2 to TRBJ2-5; D remains ambiguous. The CDR3 totals 11 residues. CDR1 is SGHTA, CDR2 FQGNSA, per germline. The V end lost 5 bases, the J end lost 5 bases, and 6 bases lay between the germline ends. CDR3 in amino acids: CASSMRETQYF. As DNA, the CDR3 is TGTGCCAGCAGCATGAGGGAGACCCAGTACTTC.

This clonotype was found once. A much larger clone lies a single base off, so this may be a read error. The chain is built from TRBV12-5 and TRBJ1-5, with D uncertain. Germline lookup yields CDR1 LGHNT and CDR2 FRNRAP. The germline V and J ends were trimmed by 4 bases and 5 bases, with 18 bases remaining between them. The CDR3 has 16 amino acids. The CDR3, as DNA: TGTGCTAGTGGTTCGGTACGGATGCCACCTTATCAGCCCCAGCATTTT. Translated: CASGSVRMPPYQPQHF. Full variable domain (remainder filled in from reference TRBV12-5 and TRBJ1-5): DARVTQTPRHKVTEMGQEVTMRCQPILGHNTVFWYRQTMMQGLELLAYFRNRAPLDDSGMPKDRFSAEMPDATLATLKIQPSEPRDSAVYFCASGSVRMPPYQPQHFGDGTRLSIL.

This clonotype was detected many times. J is TRBJ2-1 and V is TRBV19; 9 bases map to TRBD1. Germline lookup yields CDR1 LNHDA and CDR2 SQIVND (reference sequence). This CDR3 has 14 amino acids. V lost 4 bases, J lost 10 bases, and 8 bases stayed unmatched. The CDR3 reads CASSTRQGGAEQFF. The CDR3 DNA reads as TGTGCCAGTAGTACCCGACAGGGGGGGGCCGAGCAGTTCTTC.

With respect to this clonotype: The CDR3 does not end in the conserved phenylalanine or tryptophan, so this is likely a read error. Because the CDR3's place on the DNA is in doubt, the DNA is left out and the CDR3 is given as listed by TCRdb. The chain uses TRBV11-2 and TRBJ2-3; the D call in the table, TRBD1, was not verified against the DNA. Germline V gene sequence: CDR1 SGHAT, CDR2 FQNNGV. The CDR3 is 14 residues long, counting both termini. CDR3 in amino acids: CASFGGTSADTLYL.

This clonotype was picked up a small number of times. This chain connects TRBV27 to TRBJ1-5, with 8 positions matching TRBD1. V lost 1 base to trimming and J lost 7 bases; unmatched junction nucleotides: 6. The CDR3 runs 15 residues. Germline V CDR1 and CDR2: MNHEY, SMNVEV (reference sequence). The CDR3 protein is CASSLFQGAEQPQHF. The CDR3 DNA reads TGTGCCAGCAGTTTATTCCAGGGGGCGGAACAGCCCCAGCATTTT.

In regard to this clonotype: A much larger clone lies a single base off, so this may be a read error. V gene TRBV20-1 combines with J gene TRBJ1-5; no reliable D call. The V gene's germline CDR1 is DFQATT and CDR2 SNEGSKA (reference sequence). CDR3 length: 12 amino acids. V shed 0 bases and J shed 11 bases, with 11 bases lying between them. CDR3 sequence reads: CSARDGAQSQHF. CDR3 DNA: TGCAGTGCTAGAGATGGTGCCCAGTCCCAGCATTTT.

Comments on this clonotype: This may be a read error: a much more frequent sequence differs by one nucleotide. Because the CDR3 is missing its conserved closing phenylalanine or tryptophan, this is likely a read error. The rearrangement uses TRBV7-9 and TRBJ2-1; D might be TRBD2 (7 bases). Trimming took 5 bases from V and 9 from J, leaving 14 bases between them. In germline, CDR1 is SEHNR, CDR2 FQNEAQ (reference sequence). This CDR3 has 13 residues. The CDR3 reads CASSQRGGAEQFS. Written as DNA, the CDR3 is TGTGCCAGCAGCCAAAGGGGGGGGGCTGAGCAGTTCTCC.

For this clonotype: A much larger clone lies a single base off, so this may be a read error. This rearrangement joins TRBV5-1 to TRBJ2-5; 8 bases line up with TRBD1. Germline V gene data show CDR1 as SGHRS and CDR2 as YFSETQ. The CDR3 length is 13 residues. CDR3 amino acids: CASSPGQAETLYF. The CDR3 nucleotides read TGCGCCAGCAGCCCGGGACAGGCAGAGACCCTGTACTTC.

This clonotype came up many times. The chain uses TRBV20-1 and TRBJ1-5, with 10 bases aligning to TRBD1. CDR1 and CDR2 (germline): DFQATT, SNEGSKA (reference sequence). This CDR3 is 14 amino acids long. V was pared by 5 bases and J by 4 bases, with 5 bases of the junction left unmatched. This CDR3 is CSAGTGDLNQPQHF. In nucleotides, the CDR3 is TGCAGTGCTGGGACAGGGGACCTAAATCAGCCCCAGCATTTT.

On this clonotype itself: It may be a read error: a sequence one base away is much more abundant. V gene TRBV14 combines with J gene TRBJ2-1; D may be TRBD1 or TRBD2 (5 bases each). In germline, CDR1 is SGHDN, CDR2 FVKESK. This CDR3 spans 12 amino acids. V gave up 1 base and J gave up 11 bases, with 9 bases separating them. CDR3 sequence: CASSQVRGQQFF. The CDR3 DNA reads TGTGCCAGCAGCCAAGTAAGGGGACAGCAGTTCTTC.